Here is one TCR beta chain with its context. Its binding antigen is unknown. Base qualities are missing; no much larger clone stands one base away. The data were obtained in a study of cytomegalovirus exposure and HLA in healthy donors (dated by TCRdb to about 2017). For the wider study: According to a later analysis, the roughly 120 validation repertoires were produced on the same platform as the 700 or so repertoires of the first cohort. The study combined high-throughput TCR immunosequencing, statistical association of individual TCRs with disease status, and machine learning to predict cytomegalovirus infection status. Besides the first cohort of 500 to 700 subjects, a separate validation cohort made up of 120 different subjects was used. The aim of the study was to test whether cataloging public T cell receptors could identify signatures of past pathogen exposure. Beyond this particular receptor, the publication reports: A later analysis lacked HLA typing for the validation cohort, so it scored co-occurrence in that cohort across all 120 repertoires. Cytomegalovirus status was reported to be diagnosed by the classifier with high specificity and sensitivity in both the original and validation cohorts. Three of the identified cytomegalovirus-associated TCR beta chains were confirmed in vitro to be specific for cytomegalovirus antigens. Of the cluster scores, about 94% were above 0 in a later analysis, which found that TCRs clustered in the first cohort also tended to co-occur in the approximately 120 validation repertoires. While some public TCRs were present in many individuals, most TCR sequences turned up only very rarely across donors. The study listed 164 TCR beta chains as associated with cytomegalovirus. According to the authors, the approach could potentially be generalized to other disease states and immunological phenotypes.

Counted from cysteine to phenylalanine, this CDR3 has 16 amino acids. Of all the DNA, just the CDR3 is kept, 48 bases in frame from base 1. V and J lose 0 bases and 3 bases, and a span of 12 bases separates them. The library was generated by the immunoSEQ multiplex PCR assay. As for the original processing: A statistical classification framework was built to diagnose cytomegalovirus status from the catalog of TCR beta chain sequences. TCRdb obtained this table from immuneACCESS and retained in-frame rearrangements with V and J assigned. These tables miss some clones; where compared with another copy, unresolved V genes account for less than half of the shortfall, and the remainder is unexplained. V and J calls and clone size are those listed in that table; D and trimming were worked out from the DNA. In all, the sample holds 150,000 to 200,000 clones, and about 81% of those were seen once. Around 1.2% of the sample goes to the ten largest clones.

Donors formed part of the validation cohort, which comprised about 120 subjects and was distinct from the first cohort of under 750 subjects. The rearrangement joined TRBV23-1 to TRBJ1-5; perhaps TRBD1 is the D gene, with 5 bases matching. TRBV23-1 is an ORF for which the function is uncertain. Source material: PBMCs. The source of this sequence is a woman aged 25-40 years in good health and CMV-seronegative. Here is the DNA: TGCGCCAGCAGTCAATCGGGGCAGGGAAACAATCAGCCCCAGCATTTT. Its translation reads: CASSQSGQGNNQPQHF.